These 9 T cell receptor beta chains were sequenced from one sample in a study of blood T cells in healthy people across ages. Using a J-beta primer mix together with a sample-barcoded 5' primer, a second PCR was run for roughly 7 to 11 cycles. TCRdb fed the 5' RACE reads into MiXCR, producing one record per CDR3 protein. This sample has around 870,000 distinct CDR3 sequences, with 29% found just once. Sequenced sample: blood. These receptors were collected from a woman older than 75 in good health.

This clonotype has a count of ten or more. The chain joins TRBV20-1 to TRBJ2-3; 12 nucleotides align to TRBD1. After removal of 3 bases from V and 7 bases from J, the junction contained 2 bases not matched to a gene. CDR3 length: 13 amino acids. Germline V gene data show CDR1 as DFQATT and CDR2 as SNEGSKA (reference sequence). The CDR3 reads CSARGQGANTQYF. CDR3 sequence (DNA): TGCAGTGCTAGGGGACAGGGGGCGAATACGCAGTATTTT.

In its sample, this clonotype was seen a few times. The V call is TRBV7-9, the J call TRBJ1-1; D possibly corresponds to TRBD1 (6 bases). The CDR3 covers 16 residues. Trimming took 5 bases from V and 3 from J, leaving 19 bases between them. Germline loops: CDR1 SEHNR, CDR2 FQNEAQ (reference sequence). As DNA, the CDR3 is TGTGCCAGCAGCCCGAACAGGGCGGGTGGGTACACTGAAGCTTTCTTT. Translating it yields CASSPNRAGGYTEAFF.

This clonotype has ten or more counts. The CDR3, as DNA: TGTGCCAGCAGCTTAACGGGTAGGGCCCAAGAGACCCAGTACTTC. Translating gives CASSLTGRAQETQYF. The chain has TRBV7-2 and TRBJ2-5; D gene unclear. This CDR3 comprises 15 residues. The germline V gene has CDR1 SGHTA and CDR2 FQGNSA. V was clipped by 2 bases and J by 1 base, with 11 bases between them.

This clonotype was seen more than once but under ten times. The V and J genes are TRBV29-1 and TRBJ1-1; D is unclear. The CDR3 contains 14 residues. The germline V gene encodes CDR1 SQVTM and CDR2 ANQGSEA. V lost 1 base to trimming and J lost 1 base, with 10 bases between them. The CDR3 spells CSVEVRQPNTEAFF. The CDR3 region has the DNA TGCAGCGTTGAAGTACGCCAACCGAACACTGAAGCTTTCTTT.

This clonotype showed up just a few times. The chain links TRBV12-3 or TRBV12-4 to TRBJ1-1; 9 bases fit TRBD1. Germline trimming cut 3 bases from V and 8 bases from J; bases unmatched to any gene: 16. The CDR3 length is 17 residues. The CDR3 coding sequence is TGTGCCAGCAGTTTTAATGGGGTCGGACAGGGGTTGGGCGAAGCTTTCTTT. This sequence encodes CASSFNGVGQGLGEAFF.

There are many counts of this clonotype. J is TRBJ2-7 and V is TRBV6-5; D is possibly TRBD2 (5 bases). Trimming removed 0 bases at V and 3 bases at J, with 12 bases between. CDR1 is MNHEY and CDR2 is SVGAGI in the germline V gene. This CDR3 spans 15 amino acids. DNA of the CDR3: TGTGCCAGCAGTTACTCGATTTCCGGGAACTACGAGCAGTACTTC. This translates into CASSYSISGNYEQYF.

There are many counts of this clonotype. This chain uses TRBV7-2 with TRBJ2-3; D is ambiguous. V was shortened by 5 bases and J by 5 bases, with 8 bases between the two germline ends. Germline V gene data show CDR1 as SGHTA and CDR2 as FQGNSA. The CDR3 totals 12 residues. The CDR3 loop is CASSPGLDTQYF. CDR3 bases: TGTGCCAGCAGCCCAGGTTTAGATACGCAGTATTTT.

This clonotype was seen at least ten times. This rearrangement joins TRBV11-2 to TRBJ2-3; perhaps TRBD1 as D (5 bases). V was pared by 4 bases and J by 0 bases, with 14 bases between. This CDR3 has 16 amino acids. Looked up from germline, CDR1 is SGHAT and CDR2 is FQNNGV. CDR3 DNA sequence: TGTGCCAGCAGCTCCAGACAGAGCCCTAGCACAGATACGCAGTATTTT. Its protein product is CASSSRQSPSTDTQYF.

The chain joins TRBV7-2 to TRBJ2-7; D is undetermined. Matching the DNA end better, TRBJ2-5 makes the J call doubtful. This CDR3 is 16 amino acids long. Germline lookup yields CDR1 SGHTA and CDR2 FQGNSA. The CDR3 reads CASSLAHQPGGETQYF. The CDR3 coding sequence is TGTGCCAGCAGCTTAGCGCATCAGCCCGGTGGGGAGACCCAGTACTTC.